The rows below give T cell receptor beta chains drawn from one sample of a study of CD8 T cells in ankylosing spondylitis. Via MiXCR, TCRdb re-called the 5' RACE reads, giving one row per CDR3 protein. This table has 75,000 to 95,000 distinct CDR3 sequences, approximately 8.9% appearing once. Sequencing used blood, either unsorted or a sorted T cell fraction (not recorded which). Receptors originate from a male donor with ankylosing spondylitis. Both conserved end residues are part of each CDR3. The D gene is left open where the match is weak. Clone size, where shown, is once, few, many, or a class for clones that have expanded.

j_call,v_call,d_call,clone_size,cdr3_nt,cdr3_aa
TRBJ2-5,TRBV29-1,.,.,TGCAGCTCGGTGGGGGAGTCTGAGACCCAGTACTTC,CSSVGESETQYF
TRBJ2-1,TRBV20-1,.,many,TGCAGTGCTAGACTCACCGGGACTCGGAAAAGTGAGCAGTTCTTC,CSARLTGTRKSEQFF
TRBJ2-1,TRBV10-2,TRBD1,many,TGCGCCAGCATAGACAGGGGGATTTACAATGAGCAGTTCTTC,CASIDRGIYNEQFF
TRBJ1-1,TRBV6-2/TRBV6-3,TRBD1,many,TGTGCCAGCAGTTTCGACAGGGTACAGGTGAACACTGAAGCTTTCTTT,CASSFDRVQVNTEAFF
TRBJ2-3,TRBV27,.,few,TGTGCCAGCAAACGATATCCGGTGGCAGATACGCAGTATTTT,CASKRYPVADTQYF
TRBJ2-7,TRBV7-9,.,many,TGTGCCAGCAGTGACCAATTCTACGAGCAGTACTTC,CASSDQFYEQYF
TRBJ2-3,TRBV24-1,TRBD2,many,TGTGCCACCAGTGCCCACGGGACTAGCGGCTATAGCACAGATACGCAGTATTTT,CATSAHGTSGYSTDTQYF
TRBJ2-3,TRBV4-1,.,few,TGCGCCAGCAGCCAAGATGTAGGAACAGGGAGGACAGATACGCAGTATTTT,CASSQDVGTGRTDTQYF
TRBJ2-1,TRBV6-4,TRBD2,few,TGTGCCAGCAGTGACTCGGGGCTAGCGGATTACAATGAGCAGTTCTTC,CASSDSGLADYNEQFF
TRBJ1-2,TRBV27,.,.,TGTGCCAGCAGTTTACGCGGGAACGGCTACACCTTC,CASSLRGNGYTF
TRBJ2-7,TRBV10-3,.,.,TGTGCCACCGGGGGAGGTTACGAGCAGTACTTC,CATGGGYEQYF
TRBJ2-5,TRBV25-1,.,many,TGTGCCAGCAGTGGCCTGGTTGCCGGGGAGACCCAGTACTTC,CASSGLVAGETQYF
TRBJ2-1,TRBV7-9,.,many,TGTGCCAGCAGCCAGGGGGGTAGCTCCTACAATGAGCAGTTCTTC,CASSQGGSSYNEQFF
TRBJ1-2,TRBV19,TRBD1,.,TGTGCCAGTAGATGGGGGACAGGGTTTAAGGATGGCTACACCTTC,CASRWGTGFKDGYTF
TRBJ1-2,TRBV25-1,.,few,TGTGCCAGCAGTGAAAGTAGAGGCTACACCTTC,CASSESRGYTF
TRBJ2-1,TRBV5-4,.,few,TGTGCCACCACTGGAGGGCACAATGAGCAGTTCTTC,CATTGGHNEQFF
TRBJ1-2,TRBV20-1,.,many,TGCAGTGTCAGGGACCCAGGAGGCTACACCTTC,CSVRDPGGYTF
TRBJ1-6,TRBV10-2,TRBD1,few,TGCGCCAGCAGCATTACCGGGACAGGCAATTCACCCCTCCACTTT,CASSITGTGNSPLHF
TRBJ2-1,TRBV18,.,.,TGTGCCAGCTCACCTGTTACCGAAAAGGACAATGAGCAGTTCTTC,CASSPVTEKDNEQFF
TRBJ2-5,TRBV7-7,TRBD2,many,TGTGCCAGCAGCTCTAGCGGGAGTCGGCTAGAGACCCAGTACTTC,CASSSSGSRLETQYF
TRBJ2-3,TRBV20-1,.,.,TGCAGCGCCTGGAGGGAGAGCACAGATACGCAGTATTTT,CSAWRESTDTQYF
TRBJ2-2,TRBV6-2/TRBV6-3,.,few,TGTGCCAGCACCCCGGACCCGACGAACACCGGGGAGCTGTTTTTT,CASTPDPTNTGELFF
TRBJ2-1,TRBV7-9,.,few,TGTGCCAGCAGCTTAGACCCCGCTAAGAATGAGCAGTTCTTC,CASSLDPAKNEQFF
TRBJ2-3,TRBV13,TRBD2,.,TGTGCCAGCAGCCCCGGGACTAGCGGAGGAAGTAGCACAGATACGCAGTATTTT,CASSPGTSGGSSTDTQYF
TRBJ2-1,TRBV7-6,.,few,TGTGCCAGCAGCTTAAAACAGCTTGACGAGCAGTTCTTC,CASSLKQLDEQFF
TRBJ2-3,TRBV25-1,.,many,TGTGCCAGCAGTGTTAGTGGCCAGGGTGGAGATACGCAGTATTTT,CASSVSGQGGDTQYF
TRBJ2-1,TRBV3-1,.,.,TGTGCCAGCAGCCAAGAAGGCATCTCGCAGTTCTTC,CASSQEGISQFF
TRBJ1-2,TRBV4-1,TRBD1,.,TGCGCCAGCAGCCCTCGGACAGGGGGCCCGGCTAACTATGGCTACACCTTC,CASSPRTGGPANYGYTF
TRBJ1-5,TRBV2,TRBD1,many,TGTGCCAGCAGAGGTAGCCGGGACAGCCTCAATCAGCCCCAGCATTTT,CASRGSRDSLNQPQHF
TRBJ2-2,TRBV12-3/TRBV12-4,.,many,TGTGCCAGCAGTGCCCGACAGACGTTTAACACCGGGGAGCTGTTTTTT,CASSARQTFNTGELFF
TRBJ2-2,TRBV7-9,.,.,TGTGCCAGCAGCCCCTCCTTGAACACCGGGGAGCTGTTTTTT,CASSPSLNTGELFF
TRBJ2-1,TRBV7-2,TRBD2,many,TGTGCCAGCAGCTCCGGGGGGAGAAGGTCCTACAATGAGCAGTTCTTC,CASSSGGRRSYNEQFF
TRBJ2-1,TRBV6-5,.,.,TGTGCCAGCAGTTACGACAGCAATGAGCAGTTCTTC,CASSYDSNEQFF
TRBJ2-7,TRBV18,.,few,TGTGCCAGCTCACCTGACGTCCCCACCTACGAGCAGTACTTC,CASSPDVPTYEQYF
TRBJ2-3,TRBV9,.,few,TGTGCCAGCAGCGTAGCGAGAGATACGCAGTATTTT,CASSVARDTQYF
TRBJ2-2,TRBV6-4,.,many,TGTGCCAGCAGTCCGATGAACACCGGGGAGCTGTTTTTT,CASSPMNTGELFF
TRBJ2-5,TRBV27,.,.,TGTGCCAGCAGTTTAATGGGGCACGAGACCCAGTACTTC,CASSLMGHETQYF
TRBJ2-1,TRBV2,TRBD1,many,TGTGCCACCTTAGACAGGGAAGCCTACAATGAGCAGTTCTTC,CATLDREAYNEQFF
TRBJ2-1,TRBV7-2,TRBD1,many,TGTGCCAGCAGCTTCGACAGGGGGCAGATCGCCTACAATGAGCAGTTCTTC,CASSFDRGQIAYNEQFF
TRBJ2-1,TRBV6-1,TRBD1,.,TGTGCCAGCATCTCATTTGGGGACAGGGGCTACAATGAGCAGTTCTTC,CASISFGDRGYNEQFF
TRBJ2-1,TRBV11-2,.,few,TGTGCCAGCAGCTTAGATACTAGGGCCTACAATGAGCAGTTCTTC,CASSLDTRAYNEQFF
TRBJ2-5,TRBV5-6,.,few,TGTGCCAGCAGCTCATCAGGGGAGACCCAGTACTTC,CASSSSGETQYF
TRBJ1-1,TRBV10-3,TRBD1,few,TGTGCCATCAGTGAGTCGGGGACAGGGCTGACTGAAGCTTTCTTT,CAISESGTGLTEAFF
TRBJ2-2,TRBV13,TRBD1,few,TGTGCCAGCAGCCGTGGACAGGGGGCTACCGGGGAGCTGTTTTTT,CASSRGQGATGELFF
TRBJ1-1,TRBV3-1,TRBD1,few,TGTGCCAGCAGCCAGCCTAGAGGGGGCATATCTTACACTGAAGCTTTCTTT,CASSQPRGGISYTEAFF
TRBJ2-4,TRBV24-1,TRBD2,many,TGTGCCACCAAGTCGGGAGGGGCGGAAAACATTCAGTACTTC,CATKSGGAENIQYF
TRBJ2-1,TRBV6-5,TRBD2,.,TGTGCCAGCAGTTACAGTAGCGGGAGACCAAATGAGCAGTTCTTC,CASSYSSGRPNEQFF
TRBJ2-7,TRBV11-2,TRBD2,.,TGTGCCAGCAGCTTCGCTAGCGGGGTGACTTACGAGCAGTACTTC,CASSFASGVTYEQYF
TRBJ2-3,TRBV27,TRBD2,.,TGTGCCAGCAAAGGATCGGGAGGAGATACGCAGTATTTT,CASKGSGGDTQYF
TRBJ2-2,TRBV10-3,.,many,TGTGCCATCAGTGCAGGGACCGGGGAGCTGTTTTTT,CAISAGTGELFF
TRBJ1-3,TRBV15,.,.,TGTGCCACCAGCAGAGCTGGAAACACCATATATTTT,CATSRAGNTIYF
TRBJ1-2,TRBV20-1,.,few,TGCAGTGCCGACGGGACGGATTCCTATGGCTACACCTTC,CSADGTDSYGYTF
TRBJ2-1,TRBV7-6,.,few,TGTGCCAGCAGCTCCCGTGGTAGTAGCTCCTACAATGAGCAGTTCTTC,CASSSRGSSSYNEQFF
TRBJ2-7,TRBV27,.,.,TGTGCCAGCAGCGTCGCCAGGCAGGGGGGCCCCGAGCAGTACTTC,CASSVARQGGPEQYF
TRBJ1-2,TRBV6-5,TRBD1,many,TGTGCCAGCAGTTACTCCTTTGGGACAGGGAATAACTATGGCTACACCTTC,CASSYSFGTGNNYGYTF
TRBJ2-1,TRBV13,TRBD2,.,TGTGCCAGCAGCCCTCAGCGGGACTACAATGAGCAGTTCTTC,CASSPQRDYNEQFF
TRBJ1-6,TRBV9,.,few,TGTGCCAGCAGCGGGCAGTTTGGGAATTCACCCCTCCACTTT,CASSGQFGNSPLHF
TRBJ2-3,TRBV7-7,.,few,TGTGCCAGCAGCTTAGGTGGGAGGAAGGATACGCAGTATTTT,CASSLGGRKDTQYF
TRBJ2-5,TRBV19,.,.,TGTGCCAGTTGCCGGGATCCAATGGGAGAGACCCAGTACTTC,CASCRDPMGETQYF
TRBJ2-1,TRBV7-8,TRBD2,.,TGTGCCAGCAGCCAAGGACTAGCGGGAGGATCGGTATGGGATGAGCAGTTCTTC,CASSQGLAGGSVWDEQFF